The present T cell receptor beta chain was sequenced within a study of T cell responses to AZD1222 COVID-19 vaccine (dated by TCRdb to the early 2020s). About the full investigation: AZD1222 recipients whose second dose came at about 4 weeks and those whose second dose came at about 12 weeks were combined into one group, since spike-specific TCR depth and breadth did not differ between the two schedules. Trial participants were enrolled into age subgroups of 18-55, 56-69 and 70-plus years, which contained roughly 150, 30 and 60 TCR-sequenced participants, respectively. A total of just over 230 trial participants underwent TCR sequencing, of whom more than 200 had received two doses of AZD1222 and roughly 26 had received two doses of the MenACWY control vaccine.

Per the germline V gene (reference sequence), LNHDA is the CDR1 and SQIVND is the CDR2. The junction shows trimming of 5 bases on V and 0 bases on J, plus 11 bases between the germline ends. Taken from cysteine to phenylalanine, the CDR3 has 15 residues. The DNA shown is the 45-base CDR3, in frame from base 1. The sample's time point label is to be understood as: baseline before first vaccination. Vaccinee samples were obtained from the UK trials COV001 and COV002, which included a single-blind randomized controlled phase 2/3 trial of AZD1222 (ChAdOx1 nCoV-19) in healthy adults. For TCRbeta chain sequencing, PBMC samples from trial participants were taken at day 0 and at day 28 after the second dose. Broader findings and caveats from the paper: The vaccine-associated CD4 TCRs covered the entire spike protein, and the dominant responses fell in regions 160-218 and 743-854. Participants were mostly white British, with more females than males. The authors suggested clonal diversity may have been underestimated. Only a handful of AZD1222 recipients were SARS-CoV-2 seropositive at baseline, limiting conclusions about previously exposed vaccinees. Reportedly, close to half of the unique spike-specific TCRs recognized epitopes lying outside the regions that are mutated in the B.1.351 and B.1.1.7 variants. In the small 56-69-year group, the increase in depth fell short of significance, most likely because of low power. Because no samples from the day 14 peak response were available, repertoires could be characterized only after the peak T cell response. A significant rise in spike-specific TCR breadth and depth was observed after two AZD1222 doses relative to day 0 and relative to MenACWY recipients.

The CDR3 regions of human TCRbeta chains were subjected to immunosequencing. Processing in the source paper ran as follows. TCRs in the repertoires were compared against a reference library of SARS-CoV-2-specific TCRs that had been generated with the MIRA antigen-specificity platform. Breadth was defined as the fraction of unique TCRs that were SARS-CoV-2-associated, and depth was defined as the fraction of total T cells that were SARS-CoV-2-associated. Each spike-specific TCR was assigned to its reactive spike region and to a CD4 or CD8 class using the MIRA data. Log10-transformed breadth and depth values were compared by one-way ANOVA with Sidak's multiple comparisons tests. Held by TCRdb, this immuneACCESS table contains in-frame sequences only and omits some clones. Under half of the omission traces to an unresolved V gene where checked; the cause of the rest is unknown. V and J calls plus clone size are reproduced from that table; the DNA served to infer D and trimming. Recorded for this sample are about 160,000 clones; 88% of them occurred a single time. The ten largest make up more than 5% of the sample.

A note on this clone: It lacks a known antigen. The sample holds no much larger clone one base away, and base qualities are not on file.

The clonotype was recovered from an adult in good health. Material: peripheral blood, obtained on day 0 of AZD1222 vaccination. The rearranged chain carries TRBV19 and TRBJ2-1; the D region may be TRBD1 or TRBD2, each matching 7 bases equally. The bases read TGTGCCAGTAGTGCCAGGGGGGGCTCCTACAATGAGCAGTTCTTC. Its translation is CASSARGGSYNEQFF.